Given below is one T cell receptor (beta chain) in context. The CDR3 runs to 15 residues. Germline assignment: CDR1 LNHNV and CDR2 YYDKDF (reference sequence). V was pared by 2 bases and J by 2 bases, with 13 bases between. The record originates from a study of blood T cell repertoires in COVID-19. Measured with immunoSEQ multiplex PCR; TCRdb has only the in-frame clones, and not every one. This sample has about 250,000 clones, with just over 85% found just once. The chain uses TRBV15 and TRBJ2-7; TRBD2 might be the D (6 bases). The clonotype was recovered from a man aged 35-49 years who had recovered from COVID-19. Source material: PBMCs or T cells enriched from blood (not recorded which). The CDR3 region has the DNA TGTGCCACCAGCAGACCCGGGACTGGCGCCTACGAGCAGTACTTC. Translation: CATSRPGTGAYEQYF.